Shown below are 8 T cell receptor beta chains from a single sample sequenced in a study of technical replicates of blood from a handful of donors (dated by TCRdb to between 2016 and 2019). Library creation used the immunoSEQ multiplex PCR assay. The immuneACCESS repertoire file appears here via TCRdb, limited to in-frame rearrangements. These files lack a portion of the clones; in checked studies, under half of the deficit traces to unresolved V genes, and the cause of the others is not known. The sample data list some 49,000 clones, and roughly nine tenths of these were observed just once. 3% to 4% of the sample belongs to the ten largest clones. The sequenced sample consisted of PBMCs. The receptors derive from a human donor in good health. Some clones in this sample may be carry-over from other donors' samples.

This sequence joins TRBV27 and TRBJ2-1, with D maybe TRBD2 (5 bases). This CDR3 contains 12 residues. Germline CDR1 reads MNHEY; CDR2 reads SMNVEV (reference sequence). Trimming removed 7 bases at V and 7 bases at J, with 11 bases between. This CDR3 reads CASTTGVNEQFF. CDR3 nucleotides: TGTGCCAGCACCACCGGGGTGAATGAGCAGTTCTTC.

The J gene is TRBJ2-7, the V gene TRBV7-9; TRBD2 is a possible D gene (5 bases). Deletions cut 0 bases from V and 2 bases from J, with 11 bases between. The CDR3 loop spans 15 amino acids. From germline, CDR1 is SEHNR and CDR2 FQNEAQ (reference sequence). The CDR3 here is CASSLADGRTYEQYF. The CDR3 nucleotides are TGTGCCAGCAGCTTAGCCGATGGGAGAACCTACGAGCAGTACTTC.

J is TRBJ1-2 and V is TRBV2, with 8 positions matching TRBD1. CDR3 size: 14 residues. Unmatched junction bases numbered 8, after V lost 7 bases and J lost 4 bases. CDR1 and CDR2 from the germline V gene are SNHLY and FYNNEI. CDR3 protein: CASTGQGPLYGYTF. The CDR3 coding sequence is TGTGCCAGCACTGGACAGGGCCCTCTCTATGGCTACACCTTC.

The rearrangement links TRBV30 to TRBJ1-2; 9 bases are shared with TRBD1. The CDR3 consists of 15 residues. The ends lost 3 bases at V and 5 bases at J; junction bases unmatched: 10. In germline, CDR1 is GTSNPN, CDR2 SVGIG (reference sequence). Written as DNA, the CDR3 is TGTGCCTGGAGGATACAGGGGGCGCGAGCTTATGGCTACACCTTC. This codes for CAWRIQGARAYGYTF.

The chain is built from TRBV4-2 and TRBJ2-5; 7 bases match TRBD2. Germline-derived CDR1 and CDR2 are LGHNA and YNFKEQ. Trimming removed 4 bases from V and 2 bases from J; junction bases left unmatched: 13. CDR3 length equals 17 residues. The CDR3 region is CASSLGVGGGPQETQYF. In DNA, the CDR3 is TGTGCCAGCAGCCTGGGGGTTGGGGGAGGGCCTCAAGAGACCCAGTACTTC.

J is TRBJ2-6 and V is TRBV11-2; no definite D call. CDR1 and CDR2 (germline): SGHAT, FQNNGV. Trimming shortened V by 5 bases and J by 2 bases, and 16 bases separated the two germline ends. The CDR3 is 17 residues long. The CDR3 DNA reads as TGTGCCAGCAGCCCCATTGCTCCCTATGCTGGGGCCAACGTCCTGACTTTC. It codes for CASSPIAPYAGANVLTF.

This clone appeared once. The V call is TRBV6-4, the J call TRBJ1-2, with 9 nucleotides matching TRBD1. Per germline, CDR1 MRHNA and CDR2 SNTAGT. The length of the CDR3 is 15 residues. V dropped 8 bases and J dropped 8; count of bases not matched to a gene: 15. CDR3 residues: CASPATPGQGEGYTF. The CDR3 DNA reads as TGTGCCAGCCCCGCTACCCCGGGACAGGGAGAAGGCTACACCTTC.

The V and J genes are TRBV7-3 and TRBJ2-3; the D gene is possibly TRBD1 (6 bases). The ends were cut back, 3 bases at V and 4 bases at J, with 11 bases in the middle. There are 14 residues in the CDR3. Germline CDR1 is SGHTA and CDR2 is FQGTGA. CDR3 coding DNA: TGTGCCAGCAGCTTGAACAGGGAGTCAGATACGCAGTATTTT. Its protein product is CASSLNRESDTQYF.